This T cell receptor beta chain derives from a study of shared clonotypes between healthy human individuals (dated by TCRdb to the early 2020s). Looking at the study overall: The cohort included a few men and a couple of women between 18 and 49 years of age. Per donor, three plates each were used for CD4 naive and CD4 memory, two for CD8 naive, and one for CD8 memory. Blood TCR repertoires of roughly five healthy adults were deeply sequenced to estimate repertoire size and the extent of clonotype sharing between individuals. Libraries were prepared and TCR repertoires were sequenced by different laboratories using diverse techniques, in order to increase sequencing depth and limit assay-specific biases. Each donor's leukapheresis produced roughly between roughly 0.85 and 9.5 billion PBMCs. Study-wide findings and limitations: Estimated clonotype richness was generally larger for naive than for memory subsets. Pairwise subsampling led to the expectation that sequencing depth would affect the degree of clonotype sharing among donors. The genetic and exposure-history diversity represented was limited by the small number of donors. Only blood was sampled, and tissue TCR repertoires likely differ from those in blood. Compared with non-shared clonotypes, clonotypes shared by all four sorted-subset donors had higher generation probabilities. Across a few donors, about 5% of naive CD4, approximately 3.6% of naive CD8, roughly 2.2% of memory CD4, and approximately 0.4% of memory CD8 clonotypes were shared. Even with the large sequencing depth, rarefaction of the sorted-subset datasets indicated that sequencing was incomplete.

From cysteine to phenylalanine, the CDR3 is 13 amino acids long. Kept here is only the CDR3 DNA, which spans 39 bases and is read in frame from base 1. The germline V gene sets CDR1 to SGDLS and CDR2 to YYNGEE. The junction carries 10 bases between V and J, which are trimmed by 4 bases and 5 bases respectively. Using the deep immunoSEQ assay, TCR CDR3 regions were amplified from genomic DNA by multiplex PCR. For each cell subset, the extracted genomic DNA was distributed evenly across all wells of several immunoSEQ 96-well plates, and each plate served as one replicate. Each replicate PCR for sorted subsets received approximately 200 ng genomic DNA, equal to about 29,000 T cell genomes. The purified libraries were quantified using a Qubit 3.0 fluorometer, sized with a Bioanalyzer 2100, and then quantified again using the KAPA Library Quantification kit. Every immunoSEQ 96-well plate was sequenced on a dedicated single-read 150-cycle Illumina NextSeq 550 flow cell. The authors' pipeline ran thus. Because only junctional sequences without quality scores were contained in the immunoSEQ output, filtering matching that applied to full-length reads could not be performed. To assign V/J genes and CDR3, sequences were annotated using PyIR, a Python wrapper for IgBLAST v1.9, with IMGT germline references. Reads were filtered out if the reads had weak V/J assignments (E-value above 1e-6), no CDR3, stop codons, out-of-frame junctions, or ambiguous translated residues. V3J clonotypes were defined as sequences sharing the same inferred V gene, J gene, and CDR3 amino acid sequence. The percentage overlap between two repertoires was calculated by dividing the number of shared unique clonotypes by the size of the smaller repertoire. RTK rarefaction, the Chao1 estimator, and Recon v2.1 estimates of unobserved clonotypes were used to assess repertoire richness. For all TCRbeta clonotypes obtained by the gDNA method from a handful of donors, generation probabilities were computed with OLGA. Held by TCRdb, this immuneACCESS table contains in-frame sequences only and omits some clones. Under half of the omission traces to an unresolved V gene where checked; the cause of the rest is unknown. Clone size and V and J calls were adopted from that table, with D and trimming inferred from the DNA. Within this sample are under 2,500,000 clones, with approximately 94% of them counted one time only. Jointly, the top ten make up over 0.1% of the sample.

Donors were healthy HIV-negative adults with no recently reported acute infections or vaccinations. Only Caucasian adults living in Nashville, Tennessee, USA were represented among the donors. Magnetic negative selection was used to enrich CD4+ T cells, after which naive cells were positively selected on CD45RA and the negative fraction became the memory subset. Blood was collected by leukapheresis, and PBMCs were isolated by Ficoll-Histopaque density gradient centrifugation and then cryopreserved in liquid nitrogen vapor phase. Analytical flow cytometry was used to check the purity and quantity of every magnetically sorted T cell population. From each sorted fraction, genomic DNA was isolated and quantified by UV absorbance on a Nanodrop 2000c. In regard to this clone: Its specific antigen is unknown. Base qualities are not recorded, but no much larger clone differs from it by a single base.

This TCR derives from a man younger than 35 in good health. The rearranged segments are TRBV9 and TRBJ2-1; the D gene lacks a confident call. Sequenced sample: naive CD4+ T cells sorted from blood. Read against the paper, the sample's cell subset or site label means: CD45RA+ positively selected. For the CDR3, the sequence is CASSPQSHNEQFF. The nucleotide sequence reads as follows: TGTGCCAGCAGCCCTCAGTCCCACAATGAGCAGTTCTTC.